This T cell receptor beta chain is from a study of blood T cell repertoires in COVID-19. At the level of the study: Material from acute and convalescent COVID-19 was sourced from the United States, Italy and Spain.

Sequenced by immunoSEQ multiplex PCR; TCRdb stores in-frame clones only, minus some. The data contain 250,000 to 300,000 clones, around 83% of them singletons. A COVID-19 case was met by exposed participants within 2 weeks before study entry. Trimming stripped 8 bases from V and 4 bases from J, with 11 bases between. Germline lookup yields CDR1 MNHEY and CDR2 SMNVEV (reference sequence). CDR3 length equals 12 residues. The sample consisted of PBMCs or T cells enriched from blood (not recorded which). This sequence joins TRBV27 and TRBJ1-1; D remains ambiguous. This TCR came from a woman between 50 and 59 years old who had been exposed to COVID-19. The CDR3 region has the DNA TGTGCCAGCGCTCCTCGGGGCACTGAAGCTTTCTTT. Its protein is CASAPRGTEAFF.